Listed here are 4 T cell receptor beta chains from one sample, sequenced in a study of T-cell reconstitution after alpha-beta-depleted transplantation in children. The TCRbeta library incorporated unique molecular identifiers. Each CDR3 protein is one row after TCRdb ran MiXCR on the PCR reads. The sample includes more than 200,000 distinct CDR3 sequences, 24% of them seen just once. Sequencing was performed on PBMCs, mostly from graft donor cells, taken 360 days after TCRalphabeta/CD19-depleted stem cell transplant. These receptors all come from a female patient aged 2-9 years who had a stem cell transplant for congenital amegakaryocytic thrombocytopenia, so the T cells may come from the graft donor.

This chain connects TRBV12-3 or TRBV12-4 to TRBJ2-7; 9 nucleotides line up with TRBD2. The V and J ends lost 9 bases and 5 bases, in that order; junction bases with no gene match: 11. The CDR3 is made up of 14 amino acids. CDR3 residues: CASASGIGGDEQYF. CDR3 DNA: TGTGCCAGTGCTAGCGGGATTGGTGGGGACGAGCAGTACTTC.

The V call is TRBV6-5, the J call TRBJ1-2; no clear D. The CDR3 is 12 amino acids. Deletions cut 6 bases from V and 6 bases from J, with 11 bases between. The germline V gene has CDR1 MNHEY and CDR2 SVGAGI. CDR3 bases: TGTGCCAGCAGCGTGGGTTTCGATGGCTACACCTTC. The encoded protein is CASSVGFDGYTF.

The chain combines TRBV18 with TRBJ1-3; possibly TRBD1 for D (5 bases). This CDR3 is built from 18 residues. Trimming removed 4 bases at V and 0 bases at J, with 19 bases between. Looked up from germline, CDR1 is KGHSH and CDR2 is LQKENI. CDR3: CASSLSRGGPYSGNTIYF. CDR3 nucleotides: TGTGCCAGCTCACTTTCAAGGGGCGGACCTTACTCTGGAAACACCATATATTTT. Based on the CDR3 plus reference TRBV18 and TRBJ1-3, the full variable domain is NAGVMQNPRHLVRRRGQEARLRCSPMKGHSHVYWYRQLPEEGLKFMVYLQKENIIDESGMPKERFSAEFPKEGPSILRIQQVVRGDSAAYFCASSLSRGGPYSGNTIYFGEGSWLTVV.

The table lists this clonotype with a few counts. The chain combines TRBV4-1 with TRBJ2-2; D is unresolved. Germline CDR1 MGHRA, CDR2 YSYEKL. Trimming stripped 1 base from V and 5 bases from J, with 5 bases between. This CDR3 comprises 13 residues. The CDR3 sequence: CASSQVSTGELFF. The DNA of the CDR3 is TGCGCCAGCAGCCAAGTTTCGACCGGGGAGCTGTTTTTT.